Presented here are 17 T cell receptor beta chains from one specimen sequenced in a study of blood T cell repertoires in COVID-19. TCRdb's copy holds only in-frame clones and misses some; the assay was immunoSEQ multiplex PCR. Of some 15,000 clones listed, roughly 91% were seen once; the top ten hold more than 8%. Source material: peripheral blood. The receptors here all came from a human donor in a cohort sampled during active COVID-19.

This clone was seen only once. The V call is TRBV27, the J call TRBJ2-7; D not certain. Germline lookup yields CDR1 MNHEY and CDR2 SMNVEV (reference sequence). The germline V and J ends were trimmed by 11 bases and 1 base, with 9 bases remaining between them. The CDR3 runs to 11 residues. DNA of the CDR3: TGTGCCTCCTCTAGTTCCTACGAGCAGTACTTC. Translation: CASSSSYEQYF.

V gene TRBV4-1 combines with J gene TRBJ1-2; TRBD1 might be the D (6 bases). V lost 4 bases, J lost 3 bases, and 15 bases lay in between. Germline CDR1 and CDR2: MGHRA and YSYEKL. The CDR3 extends over 15 amino acids. CDR3 sequence reads: CASSPQPGQDYGYTF. The CDR3 coding sequence is TGCGCCAGCAGCCCCCAACCGGGACAAGACTATGGCTACACCTTC.

This chain joins TRBV29-1 and TRBJ2-3, with D tentatively TRBD1 (5 bases). The length of the CDR3 is 15 residues. Germline V CDR1 and CDR2: SQVTM, ANQGSEA. The ends were cut back, 7 bases at V and 3 bases at J, with 20 bases in the middle. The CDR3 region is CSGLQGGAGTDTQYF. The CDR3 DNA is TGCAGCGGTTTGCAGGGTGGAGCAGGAACAGATACGCAGTATTTT.

The chain joins TRBV7-9 to TRBJ1-1; D uncertain. The CDR3 sequence is 14 residues long. CDR1 SEHNR and CDR2 FQNEAQ come from the germline V gene (reference sequence). V lost 5 bases and J lost 2, with 12 bases in between. The CDR3 DNA follows: TGTGCCAGCAGCCGAGACACACCAAACACTGAAGCTTTCTTT. It translates to CASSRDTPNTEAFF.

The rearrangement uses TRBV27 and TRBJ2-2, with 8 bases matching TRBD2. The J segment lost 4 bases and the V segment lost 9 bases, leaving 10 bases of the junction unmatched. The CDR3 is 15 amino acids. Germline assignment: CDR1 MNHEY and CDR2 SMNVEV (reference sequence). CDR3 nucleotide sequence: TGTGCCAGTACCTCGACTAGCGAGGCCACCGGGGAGCTGTTTTTT. It specifies CASTSTSEATGELFF.

The chain employs TRBV28 and TRBJ2-7; 11 positions match TRBD2. The CDR3 has 15 amino acids. CDR1 is MDHEN, CDR2 SYDVKM, per germline. The V and J ends lost 3 bases and 6 bases, in that order; junction bases with no gene match: 7. The CDR3 region is CASSFILAGGPEQYF. The CDR3 DNA follows: TGTGCCAGCAGTTTTATCCTAGCGGGAGGTCCCGAGCAGTACTTC.

The chain couples TRBV7-8 to TRBJ2-1; D remains unclear. The CDR3 spans 12 residues. Trimming pared 5 bases from V and 14 bases from J, leaving 16 bases between. Germline assignment: CDR1 SGHVS and CDR2 FQNEAQ. In DNA, the CDR3 is TGTGCCAGCAGCCATAGTGACTTGTCTAAGTTCTTC. It is translated as CASSHSDLSKFF. Full variable domain (outside the CDR3, taken from reference TRBV7-8 and TRBJ2-1): GAGVSQSPRYKVAKRGQDVALRCDPISGHVSLFWYQQALGQGPEFLTYFQNEAQLDKSGLPSDRFFAERPEGSVSTLKIQRTQQEDSAVYLCASSHSDLSKFFGPGTRLTVL.

The chain uses TRBV5-4 and TRBJ1-5, with unresolved D. From germline, CDR1 is SGHNT and CDR2 YYREEE (reference sequence). Trimming removed 0 bases from V and 4 bases from J, with 5 bases in between. The CDR3 runs to 13 residues. The CDR3 DNA reads as TGTGCCAGCAGCTTGGGTATTAATCAGCCCCAGCATTTT. Protein product: CASSLGINQPQHF.

Only a few counts were recorded for this clone. This rearrangement joins TRBV19 to TRBJ2-3, with 8 bases identical to TRBD2. Germline V gene data show CDR1 as LNHDA and CDR2 as SQIVND (reference sequence). The CDR3 runs to 13 residues. V lost 6 bases and J lost 6; bases outside the gene matches: 5. The CDR3 protein is CASSPIAGDTQYF. CDR3 DNA sequence: TGTGCCAGTAGCCCGATAGCGGGGGATACGCAGTATTTT. The full variable domain, with the rest looked up from reference TRBV19 and TRBJ2-3, is DGGITQSPKYLFRKEGQNVTLSCEQNLNHDAMYWYRQDPGQGLRLIYYSQIVNDFQKGDIAEGYSVSREKKESFPLTVTSAQKNPTAFYLCASSPIAGDTQYFGPGTRLTVL.

The genes are TRBV6-5 and TRBJ2-7, with D possibly TRBD1 on 5 matching bases. V was pared by 6 bases and J by 6 bases, with 15 bases between. This CDR3 region has 13 residues. The germline CDR1 and CDR2 sequences are MNHEY and SVGAGI. The CDR3: CASRGAASGEQYF. CDR3 sequence (DNA): TGTGCCAGCAGAGGGGCCGCGTCGGGCGAGCAGTACTTC.

This rearrangement joins TRBV24-1 to TRBJ2-7; the D is unclear. Trimming stripped 4 bases from V and 1 base from J, with 19 bases between. CDR1 and CDR2 (germline): KGHDR, SFDVKD. This CDR3 contains 17 residues. The DNA for the CDR3 is TGTGCCACCAGTGACACGCTAATAACCGAACGTTCCTACGAGCAGTACTTC. Translating gives CATSDTLITERSYEQYF.

The CDR3 reads CASSKEGRTGEYYGYTF. The CDR3 nucleotides are TGTGCCAGCAGCAAAGAGGGGAGGACAGGCGAGTACTATGGCTACACCTTC. The chain couples TRBV21-1 to TRBJ1-2; the DNA was not used to check the table's D call, TRBD1. TRBV21-1 is a pseudogene segment. This CDR3 has 17 amino acids.

This chain uses TRBV7-2 with TRBJ1-2; D is unresolved. Trimming shortened V by 0 bases and J by 6 bases, and 8 bases separated the two germline ends. Germline CDR1 SGHTA, CDR2 FQGNSA. This CDR3 contains 13 residues. This CDR3 reads CASSLAGRDGYTF. CDR3 nucleotides: TGTGCCAGCAGCTTAGCAGGGAGGGATGGCTACACCTTC.

The V gene is TRBV3-1 (or the pseudogene TRBV3-2), the J gene TRBJ2-7; maybe TRBD1 (6 bases). Germline V lookup: CDR1 LGHDT, CDR2 YNNKEL (reference sequence). This CDR3 has 15 residues. V lost 2 bases, J lost 2 bases, and 13 bases lay in between. The CDR3 DNA reads as TGTGCCAGCAGCCAATGGGGCAGGGGTACCTACGAGCAGTACTTC. It codes for CASSQWGRGTYEQYF.

The J gene is TRBJ2-3, the V gene TRBV4-3, with D maybe TRBD2 (7 bases). Germline-derived CDR1 and CDR2 are LGHNA and YSLEER. The CDR3 is 17 amino acids. V lost 0 bases and J lost 5, with 18 bases in between. The CDR3 sequence is CASSQDLRGGPLDTQYF. The DNA for the CDR3 is TGCGCCAGCAGCCAAGATTTAAGGGGGGGGCCATTAGATACGCAGTATTTT.

This clone has more than one count but fewer than ten. This sequence joins TRBV27 and TRBJ1-5; 7 positions match TRBD1. In germline, CDR1 is MNHEY, CDR2 SMNVEV (reference sequence). V shed 5 bases and J 7 bases; nucleotides not matched to a gene: 8. The CDR3 covers 14 residues. CDR3 DNA: TGTGCCAGCAGTCGACAGGGAGGAAGGCAGCCCCAGCATTTT. Amino acid sequence: CASSRQGGRQPQHF.

The rearrangement uses TRBV30 and TRBJ2-2, with TRBD2 matching over 7 bases. Germline CDR1 and CDR2: GTSNPN and SVGIG (reference sequence). V gave up 3 bases and J gave up 0 bases; unmatched junction bases: 1. This CDR3 is 14 amino acids long. The CDR3 loop reads CAWRGGANTGELFF. The CDR3 coding sequence is TGTGCCTGGAGGGGAGGGGCGAACACCGGGGAGCTGTTTTTT.